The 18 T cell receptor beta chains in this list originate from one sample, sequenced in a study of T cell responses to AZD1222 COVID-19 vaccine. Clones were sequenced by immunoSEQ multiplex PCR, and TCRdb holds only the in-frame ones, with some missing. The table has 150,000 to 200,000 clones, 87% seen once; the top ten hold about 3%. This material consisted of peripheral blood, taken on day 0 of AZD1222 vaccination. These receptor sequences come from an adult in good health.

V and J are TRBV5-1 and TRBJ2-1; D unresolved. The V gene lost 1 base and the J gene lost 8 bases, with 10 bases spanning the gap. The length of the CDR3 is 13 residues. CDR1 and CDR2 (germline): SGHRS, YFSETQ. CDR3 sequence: CASSLIGGDEQFF. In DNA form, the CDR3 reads TGCGCCAGCAGCTTGATCGGTGGAGATGAGCAGTTCTTC.

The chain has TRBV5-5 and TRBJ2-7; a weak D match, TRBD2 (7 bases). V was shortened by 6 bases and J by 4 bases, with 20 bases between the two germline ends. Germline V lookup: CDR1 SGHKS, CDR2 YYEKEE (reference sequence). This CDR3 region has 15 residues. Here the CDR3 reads CASNLDPGGFYEQYF. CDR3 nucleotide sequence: TGTGCCAGCAACCTGGACCCGGGGGGCTTTTACGAGCAGTACTTC.

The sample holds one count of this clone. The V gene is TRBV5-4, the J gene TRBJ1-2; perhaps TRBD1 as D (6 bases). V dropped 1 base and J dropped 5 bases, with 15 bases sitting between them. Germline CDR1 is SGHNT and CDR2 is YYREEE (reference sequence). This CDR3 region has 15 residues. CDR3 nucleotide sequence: TGTGCCAGCAGCTTGCCCAGGACAGACGGATATGGCTACACCTTC. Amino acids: CASSLPRTDGYGYTF.

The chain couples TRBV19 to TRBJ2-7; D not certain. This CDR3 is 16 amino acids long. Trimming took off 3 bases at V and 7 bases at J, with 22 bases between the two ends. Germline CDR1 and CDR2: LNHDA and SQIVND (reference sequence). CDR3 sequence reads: CASSIQVGPNLGEQYF. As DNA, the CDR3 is TGTGCCAGTAGTATTCAAGTCGGGCCAAACCTGGGGGAGCAGTACTTC.

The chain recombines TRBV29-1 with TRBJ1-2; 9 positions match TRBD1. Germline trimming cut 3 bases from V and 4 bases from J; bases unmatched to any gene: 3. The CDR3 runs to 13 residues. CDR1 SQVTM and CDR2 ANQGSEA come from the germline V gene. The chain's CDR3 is CSVEWTGAYGYTF. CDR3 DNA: TGCAGCGTTGAGTGGACAGGGGCCTATGGCTACACCTTC.

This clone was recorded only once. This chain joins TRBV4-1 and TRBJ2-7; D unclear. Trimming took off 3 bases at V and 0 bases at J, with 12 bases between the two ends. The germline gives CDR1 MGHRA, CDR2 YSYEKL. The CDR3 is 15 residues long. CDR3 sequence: CASSHGESSSYEQYF. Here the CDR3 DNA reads TGCGCCAGCAGCCACGGAGAGAGCAGCTCCTACGAGCAGTACTTC.

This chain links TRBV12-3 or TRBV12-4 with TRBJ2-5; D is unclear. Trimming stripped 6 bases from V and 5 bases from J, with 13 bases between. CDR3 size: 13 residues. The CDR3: CASSSWAVETQYF. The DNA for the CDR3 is TGTGCCAGCAGCTCCTGGGCCGTCGAGACCCAGTACTTC.

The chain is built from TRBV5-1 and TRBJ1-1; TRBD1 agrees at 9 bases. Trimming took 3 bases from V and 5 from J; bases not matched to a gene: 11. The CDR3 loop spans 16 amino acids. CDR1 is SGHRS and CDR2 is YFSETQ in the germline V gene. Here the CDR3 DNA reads TGCGCCAGCAGCTCGCAAATACAGGGGGCCCGTACTGAAGCTTTCTTT. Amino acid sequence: CASSSQIQGARTEAFF.

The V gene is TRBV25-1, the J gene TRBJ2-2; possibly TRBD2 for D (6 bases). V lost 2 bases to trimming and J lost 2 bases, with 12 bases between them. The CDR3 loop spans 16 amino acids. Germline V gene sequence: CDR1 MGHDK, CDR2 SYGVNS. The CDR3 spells CASSEPGGVNTGELFF. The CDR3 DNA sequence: TGTGCCAGCAGTGAACCTGGCGGGGTTAACACCGGGGAGCTGTTTTTT.

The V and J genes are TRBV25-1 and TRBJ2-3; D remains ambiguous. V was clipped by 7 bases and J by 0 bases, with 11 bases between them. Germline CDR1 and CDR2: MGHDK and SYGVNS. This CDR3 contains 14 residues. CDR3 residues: CASNNGESTDTQYF. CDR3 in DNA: TGTGCCAGCAATAACGGCGAAAGCACAGATACGCAGTATTTT.

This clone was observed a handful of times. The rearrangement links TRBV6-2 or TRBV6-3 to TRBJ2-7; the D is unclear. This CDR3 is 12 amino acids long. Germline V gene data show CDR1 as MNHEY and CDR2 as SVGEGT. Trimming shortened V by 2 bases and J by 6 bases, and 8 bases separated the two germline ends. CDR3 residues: CASSYPTLEQYF. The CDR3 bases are TGTGCCAGCAGTTACCCAACCCTCGAGCAGTACTTC.

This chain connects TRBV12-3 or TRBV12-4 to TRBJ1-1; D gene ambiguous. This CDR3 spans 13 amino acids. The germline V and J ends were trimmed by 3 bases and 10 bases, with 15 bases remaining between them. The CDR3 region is CASSFRGPGRAFF. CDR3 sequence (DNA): TGTGCCAGCAGTTTTCGAGGGCCTGGGAGAGCTTTCTTT.

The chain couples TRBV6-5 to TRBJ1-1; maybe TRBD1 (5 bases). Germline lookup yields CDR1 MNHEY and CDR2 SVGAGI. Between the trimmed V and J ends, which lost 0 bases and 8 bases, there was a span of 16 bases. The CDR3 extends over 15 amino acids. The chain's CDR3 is CASSYSEVGRDEAFF. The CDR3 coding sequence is TGTGCCAGCAGTTACTCGGAGGTGGGGCGGGACGAAGCTTTCTTT.

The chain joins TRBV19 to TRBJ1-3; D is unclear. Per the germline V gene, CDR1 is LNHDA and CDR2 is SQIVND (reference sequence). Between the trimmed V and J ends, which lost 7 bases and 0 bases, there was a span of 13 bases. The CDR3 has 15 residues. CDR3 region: CASNLRPTSGNTIYF. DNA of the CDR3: TGTGCCAGTAACCTACGTCCAACCTCTGGAAACACCATATATTTT.

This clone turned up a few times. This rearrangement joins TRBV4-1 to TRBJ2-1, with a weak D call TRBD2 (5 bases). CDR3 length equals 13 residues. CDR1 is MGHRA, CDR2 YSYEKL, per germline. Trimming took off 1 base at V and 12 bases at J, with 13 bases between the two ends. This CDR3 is CASSQGRTGWQFF. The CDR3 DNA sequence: TGCGCCAGCAGCCAAGGGCGGACTGGCTGGCAGTTCTTC.

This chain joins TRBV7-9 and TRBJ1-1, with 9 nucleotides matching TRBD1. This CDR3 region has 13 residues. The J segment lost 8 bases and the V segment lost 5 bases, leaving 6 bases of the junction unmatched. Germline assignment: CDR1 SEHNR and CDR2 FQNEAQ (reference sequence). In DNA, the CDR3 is TGTGCCAGCAGCCTAACGGGACAGGGCGAAGCTTTCTTT. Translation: CASSLTGQGEAFF.

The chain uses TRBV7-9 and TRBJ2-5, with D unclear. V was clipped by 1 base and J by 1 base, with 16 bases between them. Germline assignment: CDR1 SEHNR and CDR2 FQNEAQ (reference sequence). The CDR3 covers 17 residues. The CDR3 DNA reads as TGTGCCAGCAGCTTAGTAGTCTCACCACCCTCCCAAGAGACCCAGTACTTC. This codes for CASSLVVSPPSQETQYF.

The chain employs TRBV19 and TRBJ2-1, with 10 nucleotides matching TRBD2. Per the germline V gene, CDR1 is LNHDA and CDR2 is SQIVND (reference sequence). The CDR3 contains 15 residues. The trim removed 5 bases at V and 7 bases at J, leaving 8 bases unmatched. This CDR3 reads CASSSIAGGANEQFF. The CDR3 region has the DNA TGTGCCAGTAGTTCGATAGCGGGAGGAGCAAATGAGCAGTTCTTC.